Shown below are 29 T cell receptor beta chains from a single sample sequenced in a study of regulatory T cells in long-lasting Graves disease. The time point denotes: persistent/refractory GD, antithyroid drugs over 5 years with positive TRAb. PBMC RNA was the source of the TCR library. Arm-PCR of CDR3 regions and iRepertoire HTBI primers were used to build TCR beta libraries. Using its own MiXCR run on the multiplex PCR reads, TCRdb lists one record per CDR3 protein. This sample has fewer than 450,000 distinct CDR3 sequences, with 23% found just once. The source material was peripheral blood mononuclear cells (PBMCs), sampled when the disease was refractory, from a patient treated with antithyroid drugs. Receptor source: a female donor with Graves disease.

On this clonotype itself: The limits of the CDR3 on the DNA are not certain, so only TCRdb's listed CDR3 is given. The chain recombines TRBV9 with TRBJ1-1; the D call of TRBD1 is as the table states it, not checked on the DNA. The CDR3 totals 14 residues, both ends included. Germline CDR1 is SGDLS and CDR2 is YYNGEE. This CDR3 is CASSVGSGANWLFF.

Many counts were recorded for this clonotype. The rearrangement joins TRBV2 to TRBJ1-1; D not certain. The V end was cut by 4 bases, the J end by 7 bases, with 10 bases between. Germline CDR1 reads SNHLY; CDR2 reads FYNNEI. The CDR3 loop spans 12 amino acids. CDR3 coding DNA: TGTGCCAGCAGTGGCGGTAAGAGTGAAGCTTTCTTT. Protein product: CASSGGKSEAFF.

This clonotype was detected ten times or more. The chain has TRBV11-1 and TRBJ2-7, with TRBD1 matching 7 bases. Unmatched junction bases numbered 3, after V lost 3 bases and J lost 1 base. The germline CDR1 and CDR2 sequences are SGHAT and FQDESV (reference sequence). This CDR3 has 14 amino acids. The CDR3 DNA reads as TGTGCCAGCAGCTTTTTGACAGGGTCCTACGAGCAGTACTTC. It yields the protein CASSFLTGSYEQYF.

V is TRBV6-2 or TRBV6-3 and J is TRBJ2-2; perhaps TRBD1 as D (6 bases). Per germline, CDR1 MNHEY and CDR2 SVGEGT. The CDR3 extends over 14 amino acids. V lost 7 bases, J lost 5 bases, and 14 bases lay in between. CDR3 in amino acids: CASTSLGATGELFF. The CDR3 nucleotides are TGTGCCAGCACATCATTGGGGGCGACCGGGGAGCTGTTTTTT.

This rearrangement joins TRBV25-1 to TRBJ2-7; perhaps TRBD2 as D (5 bases). The CDR3 length is 14 residues. V dropped 2 bases and J dropped 2 bases, with 10 bases sitting between them. Germline loops: CDR1 MGHDK, CDR2 SYGVNS. This chain's CDR3 is CASSESGLTYEQYF. The CDR3 DNA reads as TGTGCCAGCAGTGAAAGCGGTTTAACCTACGAGCAGTACTTC.

This clonotype occurred many times. The rearrangement links TRBV20-1 to TRBJ2-5, with unresolved D. CDR1 is DFQATT, CDR2 SNEGSKA, per germline (reference sequence). This CDR3 comprises 12 residues. V gave up 6 bases and J gave up 7 bases, with 15 bases separating them. DNA of the CDR3: TGCAGTGCCACAGAGTTAGCCGGGACCCAGTACTTC. Translated: CSATELAGTQYF.

This clonotype was counted only a few times. This chain connects TRBV19 to TRBJ1-1; maybe TRBD1 (5 bases). From germline, CDR1 is LNHDA and CDR2 SQIVND (reference sequence). This CDR3 comprises 14 residues. V was clipped by 5 bases and J by 5 bases, with 15 bases between them. In DNA, the CDR3 is TGTGCCAGTAGTTTCGAAGGCGCAGGGACTGAAGCTTTCTTT. This encodes CASSFEGAGTEAFF.

Only a few counts were recorded for this clonotype. The chain combines TRBV6-5 with TRBJ2-2, with D perhaps matching TRBD1 (5 bases). Germline loops: CDR1 MNHEY, CDR2 SVGAGI. The V and J ends lost 0 bases and 4 bases respectively, with 9 bases between them. The CDR3 runs to 15 residues. The CDR3 DNA sequence: TGTGCCAGCAGTTACTCGATTAGGGGCACCGGGGAGCTGTTTTTT. Residues: CASSYSIRGTGELFF.

This clonotype was counted a few times. V usage is TRBV29-1 and J usage is TRBJ1-3, with D possibly TRBD1 on 6 matching bases. The V end lost 3 bases, the J end lost 2 bases, and 11 bases lay between the germline ends. Germline V gene lookup returns CDR1 SQVTM and CDR2 ANQGSEA. The CDR3 contains 14 residues. CDR3 residues: CSVESGEAGNTIYF. CDR3 sequence (DNA): TGCAGCGTTGAGTCAGGGGAAGCTGGAAACACCATATATTTT.

The chain carries TRBV4-3 and TRBJ1-4; 7 nucleotides agree with TRBD1. The CDR3 runs 16 residues. Germline lookup yields CDR1 LGHNA and CDR2 YSLEER. V lost 1 base to trimming and J lost 6 bases; unmatched junction nucleotides: 8. The CDR3, as DNA: TGCGCCAGCAGCCAAGGACTTGACAGGGAAGATGAAAAACTGTTTTTT. Its translation is CASSQGLDREDEKLFF.

Ten or more counts support this clonotype. The V gene is TRBV7-2, the J gene TRBJ2-7; weak D call: TRBD1 (5 bases). The V gene's germline CDR1 is SGHTA and CDR2 FQGNSA. The CDR3 is 14 residues long. Deletions cut 5 bases from V and 1 base from J, with 12 bases between. CDR3 DNA sequence: TGTGCCAGCAGCATCTCCAAGGGGTCCTACGAGCAGTACTTC. Protein: CASSISKGSYEQYF.

In its sample, this clonotype was seen a few times. V and J are TRBV2 and TRBJ1-1; D not certain. The CDR3 runs 14 residues. CDR1 and CDR2 (germline): SNHLY, FYNNEI. Trimming shortened V by 6 bases and J by 0 bases, and 11 bases separated the two germline ends. This chain's CDR3 is CASSVQLMNTEAFF. The CDR3 coding sequence is TGTGCCAGCAGCGTACAGCTGATGAACACTGAAGCTTTCTTT.

The chain couples TRBV15 to TRBJ2-1, with D tentatively TRBD1 (5 bases). V lost 3 bases and J lost 2, with 11 bases in between. Germline-derived CDR1 and CDR2 are LNHNV and YYDKDF (reference sequence). CDR3 length: 15 amino acids. In DNA form, the CDR3 reads TGTGCCACCAGCAGGGGTAGACAGACCTACAATGAGCAGTTCTTC. It yields the protein CATSRGRQTYNEQFF.

This clonotype showed up just a few times. J is TRBJ2-7 and V is TRBV6-1; 9 bases align to TRBD2. The CDR3 consists of 14 residues. Trimming removed 9 bases from V and 5 bases from J; junction bases left unmatched: 11. In germline, CDR1 is MNHNS, CDR2 SASEGT. CDR3 DNA: TGTGCCAGTTTACTTAGCGGGAGTGAGCACGAGCAGTACTTC. It is translated as CASLLSGSEHEQYF.

The rearrangement uses TRBV7-9 and TRBJ2-7, with D uncertain. Trimming took 5 bases from V and 6 from J, leaving 11 bases between them. CDR1 SEHNR and CDR2 FQNEAQ come from the germline V gene (reference sequence). The CDR3 sequence is 12 residues long. This CDR3 reads CASSPLRIEQYF. CDR3 bases: TGTGCCAGCAGCCCCTTGCGAATCGAGCAGTACTTC.

The rearrangement links TRBV6-1 to TRBJ1-1; D might be TRBD1 (5 bases). The CDR3 contains 13 residues. CDR1 MNHNS and CDR2 SASEGT come from the germline V gene. Trimming removed 10 bases at V and 0 bases at J, with 12 bases between. This CDR3 is CAIREGMNTEAFF. For the CDR3, the DNA is TGTGCCATCAGGGAGGGTATGAACACTGAAGCTTTCTTT.

This clonotype was counted ten times or more. The J gene is TRBJ1-1, the V gene TRBV28, with D uncertain. In germline, CDR1 is MDHEN, CDR2 SYDVKM. The length of the CDR3 is 12 residues. Trimming took 1 base from V and 6 from J, leaving 6 bases between them. Here the CDR3 reads CASSLFKAEAFF. CDR3 coding DNA: TGTGCCAGCAGTTTATTTAAGGCTGAAGCTTTCTTT. Drawing the rest from reference TRBV28 and TRBJ1-1, the complete variable domain is DVKVTQSSRYLVKRTGEKVFLECVQDMDHENMFWYRQDPGLGLRLIYFSYDVKMKEKGDIPEGYSVSREKKERFSLILESASTNQTSMYLCASSLFKAEAFFGQGTRLTVV.

The chain combines TRBV19 with TRBJ1-4; the D is unclear. This CDR3 comprises 14 residues. CDR1 is LNHDA and CDR2 is SQIVND in the germline V gene (reference sequence). V gave up 2 bases and J gave up 0 bases, with 4 bases separating them. CDR3 protein: CASSIRATNEKLFF. The CDR3 DNA reads TGTGCCAGTAGTATAAGAGCAACTAATGAAAAACTGTTTTTT.

The chain couples TRBV4-1 to TRBJ1-2; D possibly corresponds to TRBD1 (5 bases). V gave up 2 bases and J gave up 0 bases, with 13 bases separating them. The germline CDR1 and CDR2 sequences are MGHRA and YSYEKL. The CDR3 contains 16 residues. The CDR3 is CASSQYSGTANYGYTF. The CDR3 region has the DNA TGCGCCAGCAGCCAATACTCCGGGACGGCTAACTATGGCTACACCTTC.

This clonotype was seen ten or more times. The chain joins TRBV15 to TRBJ1-1; possibly TRBD1 for D (5 bases). This CDR3 region has 15 residues. V lost 0 bases, J lost 2 bases, and 10 bases lay in between. Germline CDR1 reads LNHNV; CDR2 reads YYDKDF (reference sequence). DNA for the CDR3: TGTGCCACCAGCAGAGATCGCGGGACCAACACTGAAGCTTTCTTT. It specifies CATSRDRGTNTEAFF. The full variable domain, its missing parts supplied by reference TRBV15 and TRBJ1-1, is DAMVIQNPRYQVTQFGKPVTLSCSQTLNHNVMYWYQQKSSQAPKLLFHYYDKDFNNEADTPDNFQSRRPNTSFCFLDIRSPGLGDTAMYLCATSRDRGTNTEAFFGQGTRLTVV.

This clonotype was seen only a few times. The chain recombines TRBV7-7 with TRBJ1-5; D not resolved. The germline V gene encodes CDR1 SSHAT and CDR2 FNYEAQ (reference sequence). CDR3 length equals 12 residues. Deletions cut 6 bases from V and 5 bases from J, with 8 bases between. This chain's CDR3 is CASSFSYQPQHF. The CDR3 DNA is TGTGCCAGCAGTTTCAGTTATCAGCCCCAGCATTTT.

This clonotype was counted many times. The chain links TRBV5-6 to TRBJ1-1; D might be TRBD1 (5 bases). The CDR3 totals 15 residues. V lost 0 bases and J 1 base, leaving 10 bases between the germline ends. Germline values: CDR1 SGHDT, CDR2 YYEEEE. The CDR3, as DNA: TGTGCCAGCAGCTTGGAGGGGATCCAGAACACTGAAGCTTTCTTT. Encoded protein: CASSLEGIQNTEAFF.

The chain couples TRBV4-3 to TRBJ2-4, with TRBD2 as a possible D gene (6 bases). V dropped 4 bases and J dropped 11 bases, with 18 bases sitting between them. This CDR3 is 14 amino acids long. In germline, CDR1 is LGHNA, CDR2 YSLEER. The CDR3 bases are TGCGCCAGCAGCCCGGGACTGGGGGATGCCCTTCAGTACTTC. Protein: CASSPGLGDALQYF.

The sample holds many counts of this clonotype. The rearrangement joins TRBV28 to TRBJ2-2; no firm D call. Per the germline V gene, CDR1 is MDHEN and CDR2 is SYDVKM. V lost 5 bases and J lost 7, with 8 bases in between. This CDR3 has 12 residues. The CDR3 sequence: CASSRLIGELFF. Written as DNA, the CDR3 is TGTGCCAGCAGTCGATTGATCGGGGAGCTGTTTTTT.

As concerns this clonotype: A much larger clone sits a single nucleotide away, making a read error possible. The chain has TRBV6-8 and TRBJ1-1; no firm D call. The CDR3 covers 14 residues. Germline-derived CDR1 and CDR2 are MNHGY and SAAAGT. CDR3 in amino acids: CTSSLDPSNTEAFF. The CDR3 DNA reads as TGTACCAGCAGTTTAGACCCGTCGAACACTGAAGCTTTCTTT.

Many counts were recorded for this clonotype. The chain links TRBV12-3 or TRBV12-4 to TRBJ2-2, with D perhaps matching TRBD2 (6 bases). This CDR3 contains 17 residues. V was trimmed by 2 bases and J by 1 base, leaving 14 bases between them. DNA of the CDR3: TGTGCCAGCAGTTTAAGTTTGGGCGGGGTGAACACCGGGGAGCTGTTTTTT. Its translation: CASSLSLGGVNTGELFF.

The sample holds a few counts of this clonotype. J is TRBJ2-7 and V is TRBV10-3; the D gene is possibly TRBD2 (6 bases). The CDR3 runs 15 residues. Trimming removed 6 bases at V and 0 bases at J, with 15 bases between. Germline CDR1 is ENHRY and CDR2 is SYGVKD. The CDR3 coding sequence is TGTGCCATCAGCGATGGTGCGGGGTCCTCCTACGAGCAGTACTTC. As protein: CAISDGAGSSYEQYF.

In the case of this clonotype: With a much larger clone just one base away, this may be a read error. The chain combines TRBV5-6 with TRBJ1-2; no firm D call. The CDR3 spans 12 residues. Germline V lookup: CDR1 SGHDT, CDR2 YYEEEE. Trimming took off 4 bases at V and 10 bases at J, with 14 bases between the two ends. CDR3 amino acids: CASSPWDGAYTF. The DNA of the CDR3 is TGTGCCAGCAGCCCTTGGGATGGTGCCTACACCTTC.

The chain uses TRBV6-5 and TRBJ2-5, with TRBD2 matching over 11 bases. The J segment lost 5 bases and the V segment lost 4 bases, leaving 9 bases of the junction unmatched. CDR3 length equals 16 residues. CDR1 and CDR2 (germline): MNHEY, SVGAGI. The CDR3 loop reads CASSSDSGRAVETQYF. CDR3 sequence (DNA): TGTGCCAGCAGTTCAGATAGCGGGAGGGCCGTCGAGACCCAGTACTTC.